This is a list of T cell receptor beta chains from one sample in a study of technical replicates of blood from several donors. Here immunoSEQ multiplex PCR was the method, and the copy in TCRdb shows in-frame clones only, minus some. The sample shows about 89,000 clones, over 85% of them seen only once. Sequencing was done on a sample of T cells isolated from PBMCs. The receptors here all came from a human donor in good health. Both conserved end residues are part of each CDR3. Fields, in order: CDR3 DNA, CDR3 protein, J gene, D gene, V gene, clone size. A D gene is named only where the DNA matches it firmly. Clone sizes are given selectively: once, few, many, or a class where the clone is expanded.

DNA: TGTGCCAGCAGCGTAGGAGGGAGACGAGATACGCAGTATTTT; CDR3: CASSVGGRRDTQYF; J: TRBJ2-3; D: .; V: TRBV9; size: .
DNA: TGTGCCAGCAGGGGGGGTGGCGGACCGAACACCGGGGAGCTGTTTTTT; CDR3: CASRGGGGPNTGELFF; J: TRBJ2-2; D: .; V: TRBV27; size: .
DNA: TGCGCCAGCAGCCAAGTACGGGGTTTCTCCTCTGGGGCCAACGTCCTGACTTTC; CDR3: CASSQVRGFSSGANVLTF; J: TRBJ2-6; D: .; V: TRBV4-1; size: .
DNA: TGTGCCAGCAGTCTTACCGGGACTTGGAGTCAGCCCCAGCATTTT; CDR3: CASSLTGTWSQPQHF; J: TRBJ1-5; D: .; V: TRBV28; size: .
DNA: TGTGCCATCAATCCGGCGGAACGCACAGATACGCAGTATTTT; CDR3: CAINPAERTDTQYF; J: TRBJ2-3; D: .; V: TRBV10-3; size: .
DNA: TGTGCCAGCAGCTCACGTCGGACTAGCGGGTCTTCCCATTGGGACGAGCAGTACTTC; CDR3: CASSSRRTSGSSHWDEQYF; J: TRBJ2-7; D: TRBD2; V: TRBV5-4; size: .
DNA: TGTGCCAGCACCAGACTAGCGGGGAGCAATGAGCAGTTCTTC; CDR3: CASTRLAGSNEQFF; J: TRBJ2-1; D: TRBD2; V: TRBV9; size: .
DNA: TGTGCCAGCAGCTTAGCCCAGGGGGCAAGCGGCTACACCTTC; CDR3: CASSLAQGASGYTF; J: TRBJ1-2; D: TRBD1; V: TRBV7-9; size: .
DNA: TGTGCCAGCACCCGGGACACCCTATCTGAAGCTTTCTTT; CDR3: CASTRDTLSEAFF; J: TRBJ1-1; D: .; V: TRBV6-6; size: .
DNA: TGTGCCAGCAGCCCTAATATTCAGGGCCTGGCTTTCTTT; CDR3: CASSPNIQGLAFF; J: TRBJ1-1; D: .; V: TRBV5-4; size: .
DNA: TGTGCCAGCAGCCAAGAATCTACTACGAACACCGGGGAGCTGTTTTTT; CDR3: CASSQESTTNTGELFF; J: TRBJ2-2; D: .; V: TRBV4-2; size: .
DNA: TGTGCCAGCAGCCCAGGACTAGCGGGTCACACAGATACGCAGTATTTT; CDR3: CASSPGLAGHTDTQYF; J: TRBJ2-3; D: TRBD2; V: TRBV4-2; size: .
DNA: TGCGCCAGCAGCCAAGTTTCCGTTTCTTTAAACAAAGAGACCCAGTACTTC; CDR3: CASSQVSVSLNKETQYF; J: TRBJ2-5; D: .; V: TRBV4-1; size: .
DNA: TGTGCCAGCAGTGAAGGGACAGGGTTCTACTACGAGCAGTACTTC; CDR3: CASSEGTGFYYEQYF; J: TRBJ2-7; D: TRBD1; V: TRBV2; size: .
DNA: TGCGCCAGCAGCTTAAGCTTGGTCGATGAGCAGTTCTTC; CDR3: CASSLSLVDEQFF; J: TRBJ2-1; D: .; V: TRBV4-1; size: .
DNA: TGTGCCAGCAGCTTCGAGCGGGGGGGCTCGGAGACCCAGTACTTC; CDR3: CASSFERGGSETQYF; J: TRBJ2-5; D: TRBD2; V: TRBV5-6; size: .
DNA: TGCGCCAGCAGCTCCCAACCCGGACTAGCGGGAGGGGAAAATGAGCAGTTCTTC; CDR3: CASSSQPGLAGGENEQFF; J: TRBJ2-1; D: TRBD2; V: TRBV5-1; size: .
DNA: TGCAGCGTTGATACCAGGACTGAAGCTTTCTTT; CDR3: CSVDTRTEAFF; J: TRBJ1-1; D: .; V: TRBV29-1; size: .
DNA: TGCAGCGTCATCCAGGGCTTCCGTTCCTACGAGCAGTACTTC; CDR3: CSVIQGFRSYEQYF; J: TRBJ2-7; D: .; V: TRBV29-1; size: .
DNA: TGCGCCAGCAGCTCGGGACAGGGGGGTGGAAACACCATATATTTT; CDR3: CASSSGQGGGNTIYF; J: TRBJ1-3; D: TRBD1; V: TRBV5-1; size: once
DNA: TGTGCCAGTAGTATCCCTACCCTCGGGACTGAAGCTTTCTTT; CDR3: CASSIPTLGTEAFF; J: TRBJ1-1; D: .; V: TRBV19; size: .
DNA: TGTGCCAGTAGTGGGGCGGACCTACCGTACCAAGAGACCCAGTACTTC; CDR3: CASSGADLPYQETQYF; J: TRBJ2-5; D: .; V: TRBV19; size: .
DNA: TGCGCCAGCAGCCAAGTGGGAGGGGAGGGTCTGGCGTTCGGCTACACCTTC; CDR3: CASSQVGGEGLAFGYTF; J: TRBJ1-2; D: .; V: TRBV4-1; size: once
DNA: TGTGCCAGCAGGAAGCGGGGGGCCCTCCAAGAGACCCAGTACTTC; CDR3: CASRKRGALQETQYF; J: TRBJ2-5; D: TRBD2; V: TRBV2; size: .
DNA: TGCGCCAGCAGCCAAGATGAGGGTACGGGTCAGCCCCAGCATTTT; CDR3: CASSQDEGTGQPQHF; J: TRBJ1-5; D: .; V: TRBV4-1; size: once
DNA: TGCGCCAGCAGCTTGGCCTTGGCAGGGAAGTCCTACGAGCAGTACTTC; CDR3: CASSLALAGKSYEQYF; J: TRBJ2-7; D: .; V: TRBV5-1; size: .
DNA: TGCGCCAGCAGCTCACCGGGACAGGGGGCCTACGAGCAGTACTTC; CDR3: CASSSPGQGAYEQYF; J: TRBJ2-7; D: TRBD1; V: TRBV5-1; size: .
DNA: TGCGCCAGCAGCTCGGAGCCTTTGAGCTCCTACAATGAGCAGTTCTTC; CDR3: CASSSEPLSSYNEQFF; J: TRBJ2-1; D: .; V: TRBV5-1; size: .
DNA: TGTGCCAGCAGCTCCCGCGGGTCCTACGAGCAGTACTTC; CDR3: CASSSRGSYEQYF; J: TRBJ2-7; D: .; V: TRBV7-6; size: .
DNA: TGTGCCTGGAGGAGCCTGAGCTCCTACAATGAGCAGTTCTTC; CDR3: CAWRSLSSYNEQFF; J: TRBJ2-1; D: .; V: TRBV30; size: .
DNA: TGTGCCAGCACCCCCGTCGCAGGAGGATTATACACCTTC; CDR3: CASTPVAGGLYTF; J: TRBJ1-2; D: .; V: TRBV28; size: .
DNA: TGTGCCAGCAGCTTGATGGGACTAGCGGGAGGATTTGCGTTCTTC; CDR3: CASSLMGLAGGFAFF; J: TRBJ2-1; D: TRBD2; V: TRBV5-4; size: .
DNA: TGTGCCAGTAGGACGACAGGGGGGAACACTGAAGCTTTCTTT; CDR3: CASRTTGGNTEAFF; J: TRBJ1-1; D: TRBD1; V: TRBV19; size: .
DNA: TGTGCCAGTAGTTATACAGAGCTCGGCACAGATACGCAGTATTTT; CDR3: CASSYTELGTDTQYF; J: TRBJ2-3; D: .; V: TRBV19; size: once
DNA: TGTGCCAGCAGCAACAGGGCTGGGACCTTC; CDR3: CASSNRAGTF; J: TRBJ1-2; D: .; V: TRBV27; size: .
DNA: TGTGCCAGTAGTTCCCGGACTAGCGGGATTTCAGAGACCCAGTACTTC; CDR3: CASSSRTSGISETQYF; J: TRBJ2-5; D: TRBD2; V: TRBV19; size: .
DNA: TGTGCCAGCCGGTGGGCAGGGAGGTACAATGAGCAGTTCTTC; CDR3: CASRWAGRYNEQFF; J: TRBJ2-1; D: .; V: TRBV6-5; size: .
DNA: TGTGCCAGCAGCGGAACGAGATACAATGAGCAGTTCTTC; CDR3: CASSGTRYNEQFF; J: TRBJ2-1; D: .; V: TRBV9; size: .
DNA: TGTGCCAGCAGAACTAGCTGGACAGGGAAACTCTATGGCTACACCTTC; CDR3: CASRTSWTGKLYGYTF; J: TRBJ1-2; D: TRBD1; V: TRBV2; size: .